The 20 T cell receptor beta chains given below trace back to one sample, sequenced in a study of blood T cell repertoires in COVID-19. Measured with immunoSEQ multiplex PCR; TCRdb has only the in-frame clones, and not every one. In the table there are some 85,000 clones, more than 65% of which are singletons. The sample comprised peripheral blood. Receptor source: a woman of 80 years or more with active or convalescent COVID-19.

J is TRBJ1-1 and V is TRBV27; no clear D. V lost 6 bases, J lost 2 bases, and 10 bases lay in between. The germline V gene has CDR1 MNHEY and CDR2 SMNVEV (reference sequence). The CDR3 runs to 13 residues. Written as DNA, the CDR3 is TGTGCCAGCAGGCCCCCTAGAAACACTGAAGCTTTCTTT. It codes for CASRPPRNTEAFF.

This chain uses TRBV18 with TRBJ1-6; the D is unclear. Looked up from germline, CDR1 is KGHSH and CDR2 is LQKENI. V lost 2 bases, J lost 6 bases, and 5 bases lay in between. The CDR3 consists of 13 residues. Here the CDR3 DNA reads TGTGCCAGCTCACCAGGCGGTAATTCACCCCTCCACTTT. It is translated as CASSPGGNSPLHF.

This chain's CDR3 is CASTGLAGVVHEQFF. CDR3 DNA: TGTGCCAGCACGGGACTAGCGGGGGTTGTGCATGAGCAGTTCTTC. The V call is TRBV2, the J call TRBJ2-1, with TRBD2 identical over 14 bases. CDR3 length: 15 amino acids. The V gene end was trimmed by 7 bases and the J gene end by 8 bases; junction bases not matched to a gene: 7. From germline, CDR1 is SNHLY and CDR2 FYNNEI.

The V gene is TRBV3-1 (or the pseudogene TRBV3-2), the J gene TRBJ1-6, with 8 positions matching TRBD1. CDR3 size: 17 residues. Germline V gene data show CDR1 as LGHDT and CDR2 as YNNKEL (reference sequence). After removal of 0 bases from V and 7 bases from J, the junction contained 8 bases not matched to a gene. The CDR3 region is CASSQEGRGLKNSPLHF. The CDR3 DNA is TGTGCCAGCAGCCAAGAAGGCAGGGGGCTCAAAAATTCACCCCTCCACTTT.

The chain is built from TRBV27 and TRBJ1-2; D uncertain. V was cut by 6 bases and J by 5 bases, with 19 bases left in between. The CDR3 runs to 15 residues. Germline CDR1 MNHEY, CDR2 SMNVEV (reference sequence). The CDR3, as DNA: TGTGCCAGCAGCTCGAGCGGGTATCCCTCATATGGCTACACCTTC. Its protein is CASSSSGYPSYGYTF.

The count of this clone is one. V and J are TRBV7-9 and TRBJ1-2, with no clear D. The V end lost 3 bases, the J end lost 2 bases, and 13 bases lay between the germline ends. Germline CDR1 reads SEHNR; CDR2 reads FQNEAQ (reference sequence). The CDR3 has 15 residues. For the CDR3, the DNA is TGTGCCAGCAGCTTTACCGAGGGAGGCAACTATGGCTACACCTTC. Amino acids: CASSFTEGGNYGYTF.

The chain combines TRBV6-5 with TRBJ2-7; TRBD1 matches at 7 bases. The CDR3 sequence is 14 residues long. The V and J ends lost 6 bases and 0 bases, in that order; junction bases with no gene match: 5. CDR1 and CDR2 from the germline V gene are MNHEY and SVGAGI. The CDR3 DNA reads TGTGCCAGCAGCAGGACAGGTAGCTCCTACGAGCAGTACTTC. Protein: CASSRTGSSYEQYF.

As DNA, the CDR3 is TGTGCCAGCAGCGTAGCCTGGGGGGGTGATACGCAGTATTTT. It is translated as CASSVAWGGDTQYF. This rearrangement joins TRBV9 to TRBJ2-3, with 7 nucleotides matching TRBD2. Germline CDR1 is SGDLS and CDR2 is YYNGEE. V gave up 0 bases and J gave up 6 bases; unmatched junction bases: 4. CDR3 size: 14 residues.

DNA of the CDR3: TGTGCCAGCAGTGACGCGGACAGGGGTGTGGATCAGCCCCAGCATTTT. It yields the protein CASSDADRGVDQPQHF. The J gene is TRBJ1-5, the V gene TRBV6-4; the match to TRBD1 covers 9 bases. Per germline, CDR1 MRHNA and CDR2 SNTAGT. The trim removed 2 bases at V and 5 bases at J, leaving 7 bases unmatched. There are 16 residues in the CDR3.

This clone occurred a few times. The chain couples TRBV7-3 to TRBJ2-1; 7 bases are shared with TRBD1. The CDR3 length is 15 residues. Germline CDR1 and CDR2: SGHTA and FQGTGA. V was clipped by 4 bases and J by 6 bases; unmatched bases: 9. CDR3 sequence reads: CASSSGQGVGNEQFF. For the CDR3, the DNA is TGTGCCAGCAGCTCCGGGCAGGGGGTAGGCAATGAGCAGTTCTTC.

In its sample, this clone was seen once. The V gene is TRBV25-1, the J gene TRBJ1-2; 7 nucleotides match TRBD1. V was pared by 1 base and J by 5 bases, with 7 bases of the junction left unmatched. The CDR3 covers 15 residues. Looked up from germline, CDR1 is MGHDK and CDR2 is SYGVNS. CDR3 in amino acids: CASSEWGDSRYGYTF. DNA of the CDR3: TGTGCCAGCAGTGAATGGGGGGACAGCCGATATGGCTACACCTTC.

V gene TRBV9 combines with J gene TRBJ2-3, with a weak D call TRBD2 (5 bases). The CDR3 is 13 residues long. The V gene's germline CDR1 is SGDLS and CDR2 YYNGEE. V lost 3 bases, J lost 5 bases, and 10 bases lay in between. CDR3 region: CASSGAEGDTQYF. CDR3 bases: TGTGCCAGCAGCGGAGCCGAGGGAGATACGCAGTATTTT.

V gene TRBV5-6 combines with J gene TRBJ1-5, with 9 bases aligning to TRBD1. CDR3 length: 16 residues. Germline lookup yields CDR1 SGHDT and CDR2 YYEEEE. The junction had 8 bases not matched to a gene; V was cut back by 3 bases and J by 4 bases. CDR3 sequence (DNA): TGTGCCAGCAGCTCGGACAGGGGATCTCCTAATCAGCCCCAGCATTTT. It yields the protein CASSSDRGSPNQPQHF.

The V and J genes are TRBV7-9 and TRBJ1-1; 8 bases match TRBD1. Trimming took 2 bases from V and 2 from J; bases not matched to a gene: 4. Germline V gene data show CDR1 as SEHNR and CDR2 as FQNEAQ (reference sequence). The CDR3 spans 15 residues. This CDR3 reads CASSLLAGGNTEAFF. The DNA of the CDR3 is TGTGCCAGCAGCTTACTGGCAGGGGGCAACACTGAAGCTTTCTTT.

The chain is built from TRBV9 and TRBJ2-2; no clear D gene. Trimming shortened V by 0 bases and J by 7 bases, and 7 bases separated the two germline ends. CDR1 SGDLS and CDR2 YYNGEE come from the germline V gene. The length of the CDR3 is 13 residues. The CDR3 reads CASSVVLGGELFF. CDR3 coding DNA: TGTGCCAGCAGCGTAGTCCTAGGCGGGGAGCTGTTTTTT.

With respect to this clone: At one end, the junction sequence differs from germline, possibly due to a read error. The genes are TRBV7-7 and TRBJ2-2; D is perhaps TRBD1 (6 bases). CDR1 and CDR2 (germline): SSHAT, FNYEAQ (reference sequence). The CDR3 contains 17 residues. The CDR3: CASSSHTQQGNTGELFF. The CDR3 DNA is TGTGCTAGCAGCTCGCACACACAACAGGGAAATACCGGGGAGCTGTTTTTT. The full variable domain, its missing parts supplied by reference TRBV7-7 and TRBJ2-2, is GAGVSQSPRYKVTKRGQDVTLRCDPISSHATLYWYQQALGQGPEFLTYFNYEAQPDKSGLPSDRFSAERPEGSISTLTIQRTEQRDSAMYRCASSSHTQQGNTGELFFGEGSRLTVL.

This clone has a single count. The chain joins TRBV15 to TRBJ2-5; maybe TRBD2 (6 bases). The CDR3 is 17 amino acids. V lost 0 bases and J 2 bases, leaving 16 bases between the germline ends. Germline V gives CDR1 LNHNV, CDR2 YYDKDF (reference sequence). The CDR3 region is CATSRDGGGTFQETQYF. CDR3 DNA: TGTGCCACCAGCAGAGATGGGGGTGGGACTTTTCAAGAGACCCAGTACTTC.

This chain uses TRBV28 with TRBJ1-4; a possible D gene is TRBD1 (6 bases). The germline V and J ends were trimmed by 9 bases and 0 bases, with 14 bases remaining between them. There are 15 residues in the CDR3. The germline CDR1 and CDR2 sequences are MDHEN and SYDVKM. The CDR3 coding sequence is TGTGCCAGTAAGGGGGGGGGCTCAACTAATGAAAAACTGTTTTTT. It translates to CASKGGGSTNEKLFF.

V is TRBV12-5 and J is TRBJ1-2; D is unclear. Trimming left V 5 bases short and J 5 bases short, with 12 bases between. The CDR3 spans 13 residues. From germline, CDR1 is LGHNT and CDR2 FRNRAP. CDR3 loop: CASGQPGGYGYTF. CDR3 DNA sequence: TGTGCTAGTGGTCAGCCGGGTGGTTATGGCTACACCTTC.

This chain links TRBV6-2 or TRBV6-3 with TRBJ1-5; D is possibly TRBD1 (6 bases). V was cut by 5 bases and J by 4 bases, with 15 bases left in between. The CDR3 consists of 15 residues. Germline CDR1 is MNHEY and CDR2 is SVGEGT. CDR3 bases: TGTGCCAGCAGTCCATGGGACACCGGTAATCAGCCCCAGCATTTT. This gives the protein CASSPWDTGNQPQHF.